This record looks at one T cell receptor (beta chain) sequence and its context. Its antigen is not known. These data belong to a study of cytomegalovirus exposure and HLA in healthy donors. Study-level findings and limits: Usually a TCR sequence was rare, but some public TCRs were found in many donors. Reported results showed that the classifier diagnosed cytomegalovirus status with high specificity and sensitivity. The study put 150 or so TCR beta chains on its list as cytomegalovirus-associated.

With V trimmed by 5 bases and J by 6 bases, 9 bases remained unmatched. This CDR3 has 16 amino acids. CDR1 and CDR2 (germline): SGHTA, FQGTGA. Libraries were prepared by immunoSEQ multiplex PCR; TCRdb keeps only in-frame clonotypes and omits some of them. The table includes roughly 60,000 clones, approximately 95% detected once. The donors were members of the validation cohort, which comprised about 120 subjects and was separate from the first cohort of around 700 subjects. This chain uses TRBV7-3 with TRBJ2-1, with TRBD2 matching 11 bases. The source of this sequence is a woman aged 18-29 years in good health and CMV-seropositive. The sequencing input was PBMCs. DNA of the CDR3: TGTGCCAGCAGCCCGGATAGCGGGAGGGTGGGCAATGAGCAGTTCTTC. As protein: CASSPDSGRVGNEQFF.